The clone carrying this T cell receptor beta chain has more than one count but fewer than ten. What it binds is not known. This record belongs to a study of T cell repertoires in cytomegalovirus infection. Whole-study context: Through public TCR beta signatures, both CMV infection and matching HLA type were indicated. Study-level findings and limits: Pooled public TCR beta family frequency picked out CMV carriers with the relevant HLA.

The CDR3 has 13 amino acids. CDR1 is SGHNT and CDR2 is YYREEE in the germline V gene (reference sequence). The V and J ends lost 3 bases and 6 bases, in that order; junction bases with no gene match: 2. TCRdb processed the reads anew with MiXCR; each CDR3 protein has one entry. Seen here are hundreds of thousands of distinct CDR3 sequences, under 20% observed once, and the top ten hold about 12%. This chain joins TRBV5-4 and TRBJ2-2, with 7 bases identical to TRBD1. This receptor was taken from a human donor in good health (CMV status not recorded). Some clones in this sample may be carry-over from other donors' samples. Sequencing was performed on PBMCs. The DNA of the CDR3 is TGTGCCAGCAGCTCCGGGACAGCCGGGGAGCTGTTTTTT. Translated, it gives CASSSGTAGELFF.